This TCR beta chain was retrieved from a study of blood T cell repertoires in COVID-19. Overall study context: The United States, Italy and Spain supplied acute and convalescent COVID-19 samples. PBMCs, B-cell-depleted T cells, or T cells provided the cDNA or gDNA that made up the material.

This CDR3 region has 17 residues. Germline CDR1 reads LNHDA; CDR2 reads SQIVND (reference sequence). The V end was cut by 3 bases, the J end by 0 bases, with 17 bases between. In the original workflow: Amplification with reference gene primers provided the estimates of nucleated cell counts. Produced via immunoSEQ multiplex PCR; TCRdb's table is partial and in-frame only. Clone size and V and J calls were adopted from that table, with D and trimming inferred from the DNA. Of 200,000 to 250,000 clones listed, nearly 90% are singletons. The chain carries TRBV19 and TRBJ1-1; D is perhaps TRBD1 (6 bases). Sequencing was done on a sample of peripheral blood. The sequence was collected from a woman in her late teens or twenties who had recovered from COVID-19. CDR3 loop: CASSMGHSYLLNTEAFF. The CDR3 region has the DNA TGTGCCAGTAGTATGGGACATTCTTACCTCCTGAACACTGAAGCTTTCTTT.